Below, 28 T cell receptor beta chains from the same sample are listed, as sequenced in a study of metastatic and nonmetastatic thyroid tumors. None of the patients had undergone any treatment ahead of thyroid surgery. Using MiXCR, TCRdb reanalyzed the PCR reads. The repertoire holds around 15,000 clones, with around 13% as singletons. Sequencing used tumor tissue. Receptor source: a female donor with papillary thyroid cancer or a benign thyroid nodule (not recorded which). Some clones in this sample may be carry-over from other donors' samples.

The sample holds many counts of this clone. The CDR3 DNA sequence: TGTGCCAGCAGGGCGAGCGGGGATGGGCAAGAGACCCAGTACTTC. Translating it yields CASRASGDGQETQYF. The rearrangement joins TRBV5-4 to TRBJ2-5, with 7 bases fitting TRBD2. Germline CDR1 is SGHNT and CDR2 is YYREEE (reference sequence). This CDR3 spans 15 amino acids. Trimming cost V 5 bases and J 2 bases; bases outside gene matches: 9.

This clone came up many times. J is TRBJ1-2 and V is TRBV4-2; possibly TRBD1 for D (6 bases). V was cut by 1 base and J by 2 bases, with 14 bases left in between. CDR1 is LGHNA and CDR2 is YNFKEQ in the germline V gene. CDR3 length: 16 residues. The DNA for the CDR3 is TGTGCCAGCAGCCAAGGTAGCGGGACACTGAACTATGGCTACACCTTC. It yields the protein CASSQGSGTLNYGYTF.

This clone has ten or more counts. The CDR3 region is CASWLLPGAVNEQFF. Written as DNA, the CDR3 is TGCGCCAGCTGGCTACTTCCGGGAGCCGTTAATGAGCAGTTCTTC. The chain combines TRBV5-1 with TRBJ2-1, with D possibly matching TRBD2 (6 bases). The CDR3 spans 15 residues. V was cut by 7 bases and J by 7 bases, with 21 bases left in between. The germline V gene has CDR1 SGHRS and CDR2 YFSETQ.

This clone was seen repeatedly, ten times or more. The chain is built from TRBV7-2 and TRBJ1-4; 9 positions agree with TRBD1. The length of the CDR3 is 14 residues. Germline assignment: CDR1 SGHTA and CDR2 FQGNSA. V was clipped by 6 bases and J by 7 bases; unmatched bases: 6. The CDR3 is CASSLDRGGEKLFF. Written as DNA, the CDR3 is TGTGCCAGCAGTCTGGACAGGGGTGGTGAAAAACTGTTTTTT.

This clone has ten or more counts. V and J are TRBV20-1 and TRBJ2-1; 10 bases map to TRBD2. This CDR3 spans 16 amino acids. Germline CDR1 is DFQATT and CDR2 is SNEGSKA (reference sequence). V gave up 7 bases and J gave up 0 bases; unmatched junction bases: 9. The CDR3 coding sequence is TGCAGTGTCGCGCCTCCTAGCGGGAGCTCCTACAATGAGCAGTTCTTC. Translation: CSVAPPSGSSYNEQFF.

This clone was counted at least ten times. The chain has TRBV6-1 and TRBJ1-3, with a possible D match to TRBD1 (5 bases). Germline lookup yields CDR1 MNHNS and CDR2 SASEGT. This CDR3 is 14 amino acids long. The V end lost 6 bases, the J end lost 7 bases, and 16 bases lay between the germline ends. The chain's CDR3 is CASRPGQGGNTIYF. The DNA of the CDR3 is TGTGCCAGCAGACCCGGGCAGGGAGGGAACACCATATATTTT.

This clone ranks as medium-sized. The chain combines TRBV5-1 with TRBJ1-3; 8 positions match TRBD1. V lost 4 bases to trimming and J lost 6 bases; unmatched junction nucleotides: 6. CDR3 length equals 14 residues. In germline, CDR1 is SGHRS, CDR2 YFSETQ. Here the CDR3 reads CASSRDRGENTIYF. In DNA, the CDR3 is TGCGCCAGCAGCCGCGACAGGGGTGAAAACACCATATATTTT.

This clone was seen repeatedly, ten times or more. V and J are TRBV6-2 or TRBV6-3 and TRBJ2-1; a possible D gene is TRBD2 (5 bases). Trimming left V 2 bases short and J 8 bases short, with 13 bases between. Germline CDR1 and CDR2: MNHEY and SVGEGT. The CDR3 contains 14 residues. The CDR3 DNA reads TGTGCCAGCAGTTACCCCGGGCCGCGGGATGAGCAGTTCTTC. It translates to CASSYPGPRDEQFF.

This sequence joins TRBV20-1 and TRBJ2-7; possible D gene TRBD2, 5 bases. CDR3 length: 14 amino acids. V lost 5 bases to trimming and J lost 4 bases, with 18 bases between them. Germline V gene data show CDR1 as DFQATT and CDR2 as SNEGSKA (reference sequence). CDR3 sequence: CSAVGLGVGYEQYF. CDR3 coding DNA: TGCAGTGCTGTTGGGCTGGGAGTCGGTTACGAGCAGTACTTC.

This clone was detected ten times or more. The chain combines TRBV3-1 with TRBJ2-7; 13 positions agree with TRBD2. The CDR3 extends over 16 amino acids. After removal of 1 base from V and 1 base from J, the junction contained 1 base not matched to a gene. The germline V gene has CDR1 LGHDT and CDR2 YNNKEL (reference sequence). The CDR3 region has the DNA TGTGCCAGCAGCCAAGGGACTAGCGGGGGTTCCTACGAGCAGTACTTC. Translating it yields CASSQGTSGGSYEQYF.

This clone was seen repeatedly, ten times or more. V and J are TRBV7-9 and TRBJ1-2; the D is unclear. This CDR3 spans 13 amino acids. Germline V gene data show CDR1 as SEHNR and CDR2 as FQNEAQ (reference sequence). Trimming took off 1 base at V and 3 bases at J, with 6 bases between the two ends. The CDR3 nucleotides are TGTGCCAGCAGCTTAGTCGGATACTATGGCTACACCTTC. This translates into CASSLVGYYGYTF.

This clone was observed many times. The chain links TRBV20-1 to TRBJ1-1, with no clear D. This CDR3 spans 13 amino acids. Between the trimmed V and J ends, which lost 3 bases and 7 bases, there was a span of 15 bases. From germline, CDR1 is DFQATT and CDR2 SNEGSKA (reference sequence). The CDR3 DNA reads TGCAGTGCTAGCGGCGGGCGCCCCTATGAAGCTTTCTTT. The encoded protein is CSASGGRPYEAFF.

The rearrangement uses TRBV20-1 and TRBJ2-2; 10 bases map to TRBD1. The junction had 16 bases not matched to a gene; V was cut back by 5 bases and J by 4 bases. The length of the CDR3 is 18 residues. Germline CDR1 DFQATT, CDR2 SNEGSKA (reference sequence). CDR3 region: CSAPRGTGDLWSTGELFF. The CDR3 DNA reads TGCAGTGCTCCACGCGGGACAGGGGATTTATGGAGCACCGGGGAGCTGTTTTTT.

This clone was seen a handful of times. The chain couples TRBV19 to TRBJ2-7, with D perhaps TRBD1 or TRBD2 (5 bases each). Germline V gives CDR1 LNHDA, CDR2 SQIVND (reference sequence). Between the trimmed V and J ends, which lost 8 bases and 0 bases, there was a span of 14 bases. The CDR3 is 14 residues long. The DNA for the CDR3 is TGTGCCAGTCCGGGGCCTAACTACTCCTACGAGCAGTACTTC. Protein: CASPGPNYSYEQYF.

This clone showed up many times. CDR3 protein: CASSPGRAGGTGELFF. The CDR3 region has the DNA TGTGCCAGCAGTCCGGGCAGGGCGGGAGGCACCGGGGAGCTGTTTTTT. The V gene is TRBV27, the J gene TRBJ2-2, with 8 nucleotides matching TRBD2. The ends lost 5 bases at V and 4 bases at J; junction bases unmatched: 9. CDR3 size: 16 residues. Germline V gives CDR1 MNHEY, CDR2 SMNVEV (reference sequence).

This clone occurred many times. The chain carries TRBV5-8 and TRBJ2-7; D remains unclear. This CDR3 is 15 amino acids long. The ends were cut back, 0 bases at V and 2 bases at J, with 12 bases in the middle. Germline loops: CDR1 SGHTS, CDR2 YDEGEE. The CDR3 protein is CASSLEFLWTYEQYF. The DNA of the CDR3 is TGTGCCAGCAGCTTGGAATTTCTATGGACCTACGAGCAGTACTTC.

The sample holds many counts of this clone. The genes are TRBV27 and TRBJ2-3, with TRBD2 matching 9 bases. The J segment lost 1 base and the V segment lost 6 bases, leaving 8 bases of the junction unmatched. The CDR3 is made up of 16 amino acids. Germline assignment: CDR1 MNHEY and CDR2 SMNVEV (reference sequence). Here the CDR3 DNA reads TGTGCCAGCAGAAGGCGGACTAGCGTGGGCACAGATACGCAGTATTTT. This encodes CASRRRTSVGTDTQYF.

This clone was counted between two and nine times. A read error may be the cause here, since a much bigger clone is one base away. V is TRBV20-1 and J is TRBJ2-6, with unresolved D. This CDR3 spans 15 amino acids. V was clipped by 2 bases and J by 0 bases, with 8 bases between them. The V gene's germline CDR1 is DFQATT and CDR2 SNEGSKA (reference sequence). The CDR3: CSARQDLSGANVLTF. The CDR3 DNA follows: TGCAGTGCTAGACAGGACCTCTCTGGGGCCAACGTCCTGACTTTC.

Ten or more counts support this clone. The J gene is TRBJ2-5, the V gene TRBV28; TRBD1 might be the D (5 bases). Trimming removed 7 bases at V and 2 bases at J, with 11 bases between. The CDR3 sequence is 13 residues long. Germline values: CDR1 MDHEN, CDR2 SYDVKM. The CDR3 loop reads CASTTGAQETQYF. In nucleotides, the CDR3 is TGTGCCAGCACCACTGGGGCTCAAGAGACCCAGTACTTC.

In its sample, this clone was seen many times. The V and J genes are TRBV9 and TRBJ2-7; possible D gene TRBD1, 6 bases. The CDR3 totals 15 residues. The germline V and J ends were trimmed by 2 bases and 1 base, with 13 bases remaining between them. In germline, CDR1 is SGDLS, CDR2 YYNGEE. CDR3 DNA: TGTGCCAGCAGCGTGGGACAAATGCATTCCTACGAGCAGTACTTC. It encodes CASSVGQMHSYEQYF.

In this sample, this clone turned up many times. CDR3 loop: CASSIGAGGESYQPQHF. CDR3 coding DNA: TGTGCCAGCAGCATAGGGGCAGGGGGCGAGAGCTATCAGCCCCAGCATTTT. V is TRBV9 and J is TRBJ1-5; 8 nucleotides line up with TRBD1. V trimming: 4 bases; J trimming: 5 bases; junction bases outside the gene matches: 14. This CDR3 contains 17 residues. Germline CDR1 SGDLS, CDR2 YYNGEE. Based on the CDR3 plus reference TRBV9 and TRBJ1-5, the full variable domain is DSGVTQTPKHLITATGQRVTLRCSPRSGDLSVYWYQQSLDQGLQFLIQYYNGEERAKGNILERFSAQQFPDLHSELNLSSLELGDSALYFCASSIGAGGESYQPQHFGDGTRLSIL.

This clone was seen repeatedly, ten times or more. This sequence joins TRBV10-1 and TRBJ2-7; TRBD1 agrees at 9 bases. V lost 5 bases, J lost 6 bases, and 8 bases stayed unmatched. Germline loops: CDR1 WNHNN, CDR2 SYGVQD (reference sequence). This CDR3 contains 14 residues. The chain's CDR3 is CASSPGQGTGEQYF. DNA for the CDR3: TGCGCCAGCAGTCCGGGACAGGGAACGGGCGAGCAGTACTTC.

This clone was detected only a few times. The V gene is TRBV28, the J gene TRBJ1-1; D ambiguous. Germline V CDR1 and CDR2: MDHEN, SYDVKM. Trimming stripped 4 bases from V and 10 bases from J, with 10 bases between. The CDR3 extends over 11 amino acids. CDR3: CASSWTLGAFF. The CDR3 DNA reads TGTGCCAGCAGTTGGACCTTAGGAGCTTTCTTT.

The chain uses TRBV7-8 and TRBJ2-1; D gene ambiguous. CDR3 length: 11 amino acids. The V gene's germline CDR1 is SGHVS and CDR2 FQNEAQ. V was cut by 5 bases and J by 8 bases, with 7 bases left in between. The CDR3 loop reads CASSVNDEQFF. The CDR3 coding sequence is TGTGCCAGCAGCGTAAACGATGAGCAGTTCTTC.

The chain employs TRBV20-1 and TRBJ1-3; 7 bases match TRBD1. J gave up 4 bases and V 3 bases, and 6 bases lay outside the gene matches. The germline V gene encodes CDR1 DFQATT and CDR2 SNEGSKA (reference sequence). This CDR3 has 14 amino acids. In DNA, the CDR3 is TGCAGTGCTAGGAGGGGGCAGACGGGAAACACCATATATTTT. This encodes CSARRGQTGNTIYF.

About this clone: A single base separates this from a much larger clone, so it may be a read error. The chain recombines TRBV20-1 with TRBJ2-7; either TRBD1 or TRBD2 may fit D (5 bases each). CDR3 length: 13 amino acids. Germline V gene data show CDR1 as DFQATT and CDR2 as SNEGSKA (reference sequence). CDR3 residues: CSDLGTEGYEQYF. Here the CDR3 DNA reads TGCAGCGACCTAGGGACCGAGGGCTACGAGCAGTACTTC.

In this sample, this clone turned up many times. The chain is built from TRBV7-3 and TRBJ1-5; D not certain. Germline V gene lookup returns CDR1 SGHTA and CDR2 FQGTGA. The V gene lost 1 base and the J gene lost 0 bases, with 13 bases spanning the gap. This CDR3 spans 17 amino acids. The CDR3 is CASSLIRQAYSNQPQHF. In DNA form, the CDR3 reads TGTGCCAGCAGCTTAATTCGGCAGGCCTATAGCAATCAGCCCCAGCATTTT.

A word on this clone: The junction departs from the called germline gene at one end, perhaps through a read error. Other DNA sequences from this sample encode an identical CDR3 as well. The chain is built from TRBV5-1 and TRBJ2-3; D may be TRBD2 (5 bases). Per germline, CDR1 SGHRS and CDR2 YFSETQ. This CDR3 has 16 residues. Here the CDR3 DNA reads TGCGCCAGCAGCCTGGCACTAACGGGATCGGTGGATACACAGTATTTT. This sequence encodes CASSLALTGSVDTQYF.